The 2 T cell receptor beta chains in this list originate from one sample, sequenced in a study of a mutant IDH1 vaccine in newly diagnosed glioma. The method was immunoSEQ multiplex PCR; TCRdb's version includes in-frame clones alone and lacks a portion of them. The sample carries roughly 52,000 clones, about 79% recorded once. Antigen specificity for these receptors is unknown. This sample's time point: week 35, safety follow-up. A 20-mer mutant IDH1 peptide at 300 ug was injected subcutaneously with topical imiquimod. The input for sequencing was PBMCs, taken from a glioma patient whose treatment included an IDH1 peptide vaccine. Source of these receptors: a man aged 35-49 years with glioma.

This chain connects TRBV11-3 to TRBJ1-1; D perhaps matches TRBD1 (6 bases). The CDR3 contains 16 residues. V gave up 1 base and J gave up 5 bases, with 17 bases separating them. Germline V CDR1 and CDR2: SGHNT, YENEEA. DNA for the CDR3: TGTGCCAGCAGCTTAGGTGGCGGGGGGCCGTCTACTGAAGCTTTCTTT. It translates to CASSLGGGGPSTEAFF.

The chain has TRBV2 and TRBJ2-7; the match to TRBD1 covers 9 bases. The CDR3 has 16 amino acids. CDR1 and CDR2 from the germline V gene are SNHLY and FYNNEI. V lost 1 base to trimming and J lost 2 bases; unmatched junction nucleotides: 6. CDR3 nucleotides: TGTGCCAGCAGTGAAGGAAGGAGGACAGGGGCCTACGAGCAGTACTTC. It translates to CASSEGRRTGAYEQYF.